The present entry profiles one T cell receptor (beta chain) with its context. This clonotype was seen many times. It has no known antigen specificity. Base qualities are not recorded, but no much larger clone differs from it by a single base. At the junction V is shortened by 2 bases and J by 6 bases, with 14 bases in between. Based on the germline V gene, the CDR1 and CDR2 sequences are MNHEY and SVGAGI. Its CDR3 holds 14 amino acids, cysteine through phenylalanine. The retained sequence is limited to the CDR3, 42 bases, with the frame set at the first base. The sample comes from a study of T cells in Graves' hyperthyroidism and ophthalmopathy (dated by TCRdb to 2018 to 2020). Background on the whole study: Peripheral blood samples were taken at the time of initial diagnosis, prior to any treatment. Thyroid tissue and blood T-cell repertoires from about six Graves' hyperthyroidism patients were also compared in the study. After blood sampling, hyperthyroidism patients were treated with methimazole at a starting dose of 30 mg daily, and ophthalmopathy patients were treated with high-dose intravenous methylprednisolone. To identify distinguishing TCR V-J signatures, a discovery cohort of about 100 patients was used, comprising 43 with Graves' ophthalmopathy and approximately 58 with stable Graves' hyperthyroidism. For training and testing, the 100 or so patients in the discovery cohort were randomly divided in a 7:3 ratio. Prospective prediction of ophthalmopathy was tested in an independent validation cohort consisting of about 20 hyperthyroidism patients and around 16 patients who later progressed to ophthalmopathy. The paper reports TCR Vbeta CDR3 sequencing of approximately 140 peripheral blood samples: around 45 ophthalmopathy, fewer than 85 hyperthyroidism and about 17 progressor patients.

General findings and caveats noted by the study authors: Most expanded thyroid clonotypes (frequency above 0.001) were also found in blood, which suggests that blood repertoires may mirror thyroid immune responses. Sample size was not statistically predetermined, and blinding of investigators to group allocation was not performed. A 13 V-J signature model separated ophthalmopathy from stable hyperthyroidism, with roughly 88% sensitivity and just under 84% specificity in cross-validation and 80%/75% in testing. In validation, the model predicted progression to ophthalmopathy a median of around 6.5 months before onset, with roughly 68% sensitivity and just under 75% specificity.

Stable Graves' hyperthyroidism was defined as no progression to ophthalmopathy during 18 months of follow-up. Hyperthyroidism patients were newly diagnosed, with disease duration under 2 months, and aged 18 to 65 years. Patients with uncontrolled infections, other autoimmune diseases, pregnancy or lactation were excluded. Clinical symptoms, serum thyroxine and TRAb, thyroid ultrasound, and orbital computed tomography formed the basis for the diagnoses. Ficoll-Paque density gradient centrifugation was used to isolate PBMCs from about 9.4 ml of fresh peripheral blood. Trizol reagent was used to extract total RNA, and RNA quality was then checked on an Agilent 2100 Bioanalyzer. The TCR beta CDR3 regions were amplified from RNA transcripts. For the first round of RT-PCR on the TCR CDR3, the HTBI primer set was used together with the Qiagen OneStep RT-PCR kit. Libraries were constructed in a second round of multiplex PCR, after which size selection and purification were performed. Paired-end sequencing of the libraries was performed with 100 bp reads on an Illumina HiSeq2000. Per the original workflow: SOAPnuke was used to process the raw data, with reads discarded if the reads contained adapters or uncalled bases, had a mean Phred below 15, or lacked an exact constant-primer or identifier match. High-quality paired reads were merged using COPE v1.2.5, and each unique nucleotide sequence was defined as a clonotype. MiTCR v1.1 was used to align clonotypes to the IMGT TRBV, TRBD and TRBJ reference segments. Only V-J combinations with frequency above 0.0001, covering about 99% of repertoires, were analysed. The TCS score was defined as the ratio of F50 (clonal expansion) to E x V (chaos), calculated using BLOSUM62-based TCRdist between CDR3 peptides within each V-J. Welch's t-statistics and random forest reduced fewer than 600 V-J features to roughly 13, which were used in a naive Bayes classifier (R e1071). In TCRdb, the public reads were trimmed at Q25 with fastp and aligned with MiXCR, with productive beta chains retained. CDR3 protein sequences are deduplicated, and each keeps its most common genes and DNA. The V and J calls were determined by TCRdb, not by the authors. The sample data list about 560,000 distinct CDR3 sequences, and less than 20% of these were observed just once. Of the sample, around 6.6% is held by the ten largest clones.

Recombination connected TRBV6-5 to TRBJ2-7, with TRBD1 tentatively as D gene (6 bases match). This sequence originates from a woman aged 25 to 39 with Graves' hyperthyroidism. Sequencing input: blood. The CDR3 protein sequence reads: CASSYGAGASEQYF. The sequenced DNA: TGTGCCAGCAGTTACGGGGCAGGGGCCTCCGAGCAGTACTTC.